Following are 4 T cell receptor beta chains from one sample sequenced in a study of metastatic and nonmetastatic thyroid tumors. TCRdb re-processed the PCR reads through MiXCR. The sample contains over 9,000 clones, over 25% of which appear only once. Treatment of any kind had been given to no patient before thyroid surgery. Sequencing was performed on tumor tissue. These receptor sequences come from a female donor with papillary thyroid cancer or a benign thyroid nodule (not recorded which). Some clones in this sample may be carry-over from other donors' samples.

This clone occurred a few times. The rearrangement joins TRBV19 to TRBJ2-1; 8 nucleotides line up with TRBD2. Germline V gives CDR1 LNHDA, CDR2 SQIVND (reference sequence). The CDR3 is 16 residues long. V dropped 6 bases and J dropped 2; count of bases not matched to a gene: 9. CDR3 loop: CASRPSSGLTYNEQFF. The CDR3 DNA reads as TGTGCCAGTAGGCCGTCTAGCGGGCTAACCTACAATGAGCAGTTCTTC.

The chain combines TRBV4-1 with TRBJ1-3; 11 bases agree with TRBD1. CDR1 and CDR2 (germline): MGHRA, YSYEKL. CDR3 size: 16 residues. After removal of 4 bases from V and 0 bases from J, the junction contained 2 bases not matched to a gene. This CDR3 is CASSLGQGASGNTIYF. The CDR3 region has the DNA TGCGCCAGCAGCCTCGGACAGGGGGCCTCTGGAAACACCATATATTTT.

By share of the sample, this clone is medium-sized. In DNA form, the CDR3 reads TGTGCCAGCAGCCCTCCCTCTGGGGCCAACGTCCTGACTTTC. The encoded protein is CASSPPSGANVLTF. The chain uses TRBV7-9 and TRBJ2-6; D gene uncertain. In germline, CDR1 is SEHNR, CDR2 FQNEAQ (reference sequence). Trimming stripped 5 bases from V and 0 bases from J, with 5 bases between. CDR3 length: 14 amino acids.

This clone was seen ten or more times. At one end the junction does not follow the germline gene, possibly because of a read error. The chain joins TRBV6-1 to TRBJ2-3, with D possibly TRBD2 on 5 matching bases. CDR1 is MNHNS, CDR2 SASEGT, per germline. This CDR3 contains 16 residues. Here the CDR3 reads CASSELRGGSTATQYF. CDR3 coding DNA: TGTGCCAGCAGTGAGCTTCGGGGTGGAAGCACAGCTACGCAGTATTTT.